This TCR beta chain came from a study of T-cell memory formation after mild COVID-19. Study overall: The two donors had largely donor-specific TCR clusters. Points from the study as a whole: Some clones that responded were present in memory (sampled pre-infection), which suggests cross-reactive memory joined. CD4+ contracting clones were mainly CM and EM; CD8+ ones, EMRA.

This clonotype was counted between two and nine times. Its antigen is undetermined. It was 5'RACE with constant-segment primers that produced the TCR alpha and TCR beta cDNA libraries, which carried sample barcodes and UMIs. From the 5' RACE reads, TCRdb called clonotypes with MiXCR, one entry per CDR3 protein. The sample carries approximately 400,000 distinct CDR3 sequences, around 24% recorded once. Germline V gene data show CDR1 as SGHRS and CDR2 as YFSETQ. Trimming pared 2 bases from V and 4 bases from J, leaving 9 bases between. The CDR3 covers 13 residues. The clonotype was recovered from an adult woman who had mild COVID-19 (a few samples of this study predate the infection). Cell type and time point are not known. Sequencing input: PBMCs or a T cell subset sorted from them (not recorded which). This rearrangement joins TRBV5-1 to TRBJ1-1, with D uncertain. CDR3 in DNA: TGCGCCAGCAGCTTTACATACGGCACTGAAGCTTTCTTT. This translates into CASSFTYGTEAFF.